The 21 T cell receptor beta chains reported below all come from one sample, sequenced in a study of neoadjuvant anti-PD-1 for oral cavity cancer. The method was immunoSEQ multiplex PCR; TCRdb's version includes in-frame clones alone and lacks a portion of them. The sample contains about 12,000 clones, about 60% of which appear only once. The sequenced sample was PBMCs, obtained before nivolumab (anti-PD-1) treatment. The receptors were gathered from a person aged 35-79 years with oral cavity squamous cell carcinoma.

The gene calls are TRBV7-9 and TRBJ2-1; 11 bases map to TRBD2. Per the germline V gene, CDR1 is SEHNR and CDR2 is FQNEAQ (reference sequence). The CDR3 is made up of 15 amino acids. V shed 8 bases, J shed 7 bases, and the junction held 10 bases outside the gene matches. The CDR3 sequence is CASAAGASGRNEQFF. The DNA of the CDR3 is TGTGCCAGCGCCGCCGGGGCTAGCGGGAGGAATGAGCAGTTCTTC.

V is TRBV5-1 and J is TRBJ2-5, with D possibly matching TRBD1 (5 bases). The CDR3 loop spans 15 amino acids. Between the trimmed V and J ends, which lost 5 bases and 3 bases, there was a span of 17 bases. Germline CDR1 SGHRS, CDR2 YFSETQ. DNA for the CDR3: TGCGCCAGCAGTTTCTCCCCAGGGTTGAAAGAGACCCAGTACTTC. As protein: CASSFSPGLKETQYF.

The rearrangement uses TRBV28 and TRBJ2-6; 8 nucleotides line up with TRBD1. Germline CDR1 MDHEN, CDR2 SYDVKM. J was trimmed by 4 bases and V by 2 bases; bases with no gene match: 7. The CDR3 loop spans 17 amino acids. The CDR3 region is CASSLTTGAAGANVLTF. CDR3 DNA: TGTGCCAGCAGTTTAACGACAGGGGCGGCCGGGGCCAACGTCCTGACTTTC.

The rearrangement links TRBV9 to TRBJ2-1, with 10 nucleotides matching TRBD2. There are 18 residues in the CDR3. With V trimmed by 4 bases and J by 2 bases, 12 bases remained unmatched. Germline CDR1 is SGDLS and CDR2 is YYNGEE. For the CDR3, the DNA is TGTGCCAGCAGCTTGGACCGGACTAGCGGAAAACCCTACAATGAGCAGTTCTTC. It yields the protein CASSLDRTSGKPYNEQFF.

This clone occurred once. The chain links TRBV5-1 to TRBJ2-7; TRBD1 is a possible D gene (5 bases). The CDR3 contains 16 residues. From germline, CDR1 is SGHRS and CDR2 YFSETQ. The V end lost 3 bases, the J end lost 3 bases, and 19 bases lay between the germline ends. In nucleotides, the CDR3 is TGCGCCAGCAGCTCCGGTGGGGCCTCCAAGAGCTACGAGCAGTACTTC. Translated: CASSSGGASKSYEQYF.

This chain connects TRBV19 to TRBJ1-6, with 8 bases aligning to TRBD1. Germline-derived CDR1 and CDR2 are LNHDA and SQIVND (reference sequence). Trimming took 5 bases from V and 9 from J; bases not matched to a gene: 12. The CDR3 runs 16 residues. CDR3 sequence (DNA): TGTGCCAGTAGTGAAGGACAGGGAGGAGTTGGTTCACCCCTCCACTTT. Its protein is CASSEGQGGVGSPLHF.

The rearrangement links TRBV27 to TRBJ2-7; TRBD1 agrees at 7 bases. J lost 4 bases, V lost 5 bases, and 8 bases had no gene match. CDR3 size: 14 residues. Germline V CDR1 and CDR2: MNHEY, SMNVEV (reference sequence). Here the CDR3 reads CASSTDRVRYEQYF. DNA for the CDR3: TGTGCCAGCAGTACCGACAGGGTGAGGTACGAGCAGTACTTC.

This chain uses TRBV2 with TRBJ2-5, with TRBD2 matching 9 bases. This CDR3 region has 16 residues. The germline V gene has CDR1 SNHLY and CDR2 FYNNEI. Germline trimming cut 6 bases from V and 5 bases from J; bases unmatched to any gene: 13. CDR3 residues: CASRRTDLAGIETQYF. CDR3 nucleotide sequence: TGTGCCAGCAGAAGGACAGACCTAGCGGGGATCGAGACCCAGTACTTC.

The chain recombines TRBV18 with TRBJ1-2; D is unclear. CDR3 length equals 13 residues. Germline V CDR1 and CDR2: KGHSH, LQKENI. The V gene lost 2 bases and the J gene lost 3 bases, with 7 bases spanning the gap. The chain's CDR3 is CASSPEYDYGYTF. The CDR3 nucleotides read TGTGCCAGCTCACCAGAGTACGACTATGGCTACACCTTC.

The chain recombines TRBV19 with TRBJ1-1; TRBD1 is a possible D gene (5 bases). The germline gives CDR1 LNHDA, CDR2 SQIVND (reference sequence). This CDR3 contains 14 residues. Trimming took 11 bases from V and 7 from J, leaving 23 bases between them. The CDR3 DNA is TGTGCCTCCTTCCCCCGGGGAAGGGACGGTGAAGCTTTCTTT. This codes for CASFPRGRDGEAFF.

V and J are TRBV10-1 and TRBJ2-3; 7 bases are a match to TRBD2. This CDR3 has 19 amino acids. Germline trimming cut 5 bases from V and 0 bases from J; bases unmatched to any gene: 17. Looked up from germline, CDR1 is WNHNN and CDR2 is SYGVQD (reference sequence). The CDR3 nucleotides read TGCGCCAGCAGTCGCCGGGACTACCCGGAGGGATATAGCACAGATACGCAGTATTTT. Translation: CASSRRDYPEGYSTDTQYF.

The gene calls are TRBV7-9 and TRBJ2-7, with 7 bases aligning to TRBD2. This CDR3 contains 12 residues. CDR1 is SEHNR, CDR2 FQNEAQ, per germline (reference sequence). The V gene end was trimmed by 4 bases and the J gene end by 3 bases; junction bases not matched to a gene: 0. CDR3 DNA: TGTGCCAGCAGCTGGGGGGGCTACGAGCAGTACTTC. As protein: CASSWGGYEQYF.

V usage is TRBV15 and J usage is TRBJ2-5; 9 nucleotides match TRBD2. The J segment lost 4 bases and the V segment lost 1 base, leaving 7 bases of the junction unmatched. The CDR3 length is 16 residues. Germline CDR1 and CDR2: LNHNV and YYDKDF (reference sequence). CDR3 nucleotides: TGTGCCACCAGCAGAGTCGGTGGGACTAGCAGAGAGACCCAGTACTTC. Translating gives CATSRVGGTSRETQYF.

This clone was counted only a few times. The CDR3 region has the DNA TGCGCCAGCAGCCAAGATTATGGACAACCGGTTCTCTATGGCTACACCTTC. This encodes CASSQDYGQPVLYGYTF. The gene calls are TRBV4-1 and TRBJ1-2, with TRBD1 as a possible D gene (5 bases). Between the trimmed V and J ends, which lost 0 bases and 4 bases, there was a span of 18 bases. The CDR3 runs to 17 residues. Germline V gene data show CDR1 as MGHRA and CDR2 as YSYEKL.

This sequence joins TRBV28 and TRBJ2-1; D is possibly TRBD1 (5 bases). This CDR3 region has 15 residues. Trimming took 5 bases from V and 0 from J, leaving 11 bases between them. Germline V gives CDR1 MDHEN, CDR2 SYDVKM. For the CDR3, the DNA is TGTGCCAGCAGTCTGACAGTCAGCTCCTACAATGAGCAGTTCTTC. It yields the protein CASSLTVSSYNEQFF. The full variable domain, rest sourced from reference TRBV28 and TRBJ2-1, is DVKVTQSSRYLVKRTGEKVFLECVQDMDHENMFWYRQDPGLGLRLIYFSYDVKMKEKGDIPEGYSVSREKKERFSLILESASTNQTSMYLCASSLTVSSYNEQFFGPGTRLTVL.

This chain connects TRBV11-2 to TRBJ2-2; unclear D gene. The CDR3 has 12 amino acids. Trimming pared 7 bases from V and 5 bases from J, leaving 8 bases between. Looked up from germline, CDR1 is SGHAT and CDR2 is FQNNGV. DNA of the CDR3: TGTGCCAGCATATCGGAGACCGGGGAGCTGTTTTTT. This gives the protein CASISETGELFF.

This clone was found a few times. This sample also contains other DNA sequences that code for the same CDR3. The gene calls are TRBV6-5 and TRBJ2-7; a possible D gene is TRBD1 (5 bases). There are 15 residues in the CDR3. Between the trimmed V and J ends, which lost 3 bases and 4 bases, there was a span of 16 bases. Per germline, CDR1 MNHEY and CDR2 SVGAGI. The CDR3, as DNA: TGTGCCAGCAGTTATAATAGGGGTCCAGGGTACGAGCAGTACTTC. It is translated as CASSYNRGPGYEQYF.

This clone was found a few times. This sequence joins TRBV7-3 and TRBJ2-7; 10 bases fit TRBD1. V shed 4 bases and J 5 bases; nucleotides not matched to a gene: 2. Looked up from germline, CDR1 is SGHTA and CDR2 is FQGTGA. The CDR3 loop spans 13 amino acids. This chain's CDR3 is CASSSGTGDEQYF. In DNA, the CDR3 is TGTGCCAGCAGCTCCGGGACAGGGGACGAGCAGTACTTC.

The DNA for the CDR3 is TGTGCCAGCAGCGTAGGACCGACCCACAATCAGCCCCAGCATTTT. Its translation is CASSVGPTHNQPQHF. The chain is built from TRBV9 and TRBJ1-5; no clear D gene. Trimming left V 0 bases short and J 3 bases short, with 10 bases between. Germline lookup yields CDR1 SGDLS and CDR2 YYNGEE. The CDR3 loop spans 15 amino acids. Full variable domain (missing parts from reference TRBV9 and TRBJ1-5): DSGVTQTPKHLITATGQRVTLRCSPRSGDLSVYWYQQSLDQGLQFLIQYYNGEERAKGNILERFSAQQFPDLHSELNLSSLELGDSALYFCASSVGPTHNQPQHFGDGTRLSIL.

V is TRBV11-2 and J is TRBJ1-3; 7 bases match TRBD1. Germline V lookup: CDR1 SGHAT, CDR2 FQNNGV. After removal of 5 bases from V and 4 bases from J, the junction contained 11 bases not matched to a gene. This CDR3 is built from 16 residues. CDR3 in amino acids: CASSHTGVRGGNTIYF. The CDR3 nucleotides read TGTGCCAGCAGCCACACAGGGGTTCGAGGAGGAAACACCATATATTTT.

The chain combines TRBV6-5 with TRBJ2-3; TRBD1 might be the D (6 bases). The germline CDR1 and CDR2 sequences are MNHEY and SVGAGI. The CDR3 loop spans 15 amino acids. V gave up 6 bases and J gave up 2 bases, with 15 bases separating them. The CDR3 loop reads CASREDRDYTDTQYF. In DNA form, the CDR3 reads TGTGCCAGCAGAGAGGACAGAGATTACACAGATACGCAGTATTTT.